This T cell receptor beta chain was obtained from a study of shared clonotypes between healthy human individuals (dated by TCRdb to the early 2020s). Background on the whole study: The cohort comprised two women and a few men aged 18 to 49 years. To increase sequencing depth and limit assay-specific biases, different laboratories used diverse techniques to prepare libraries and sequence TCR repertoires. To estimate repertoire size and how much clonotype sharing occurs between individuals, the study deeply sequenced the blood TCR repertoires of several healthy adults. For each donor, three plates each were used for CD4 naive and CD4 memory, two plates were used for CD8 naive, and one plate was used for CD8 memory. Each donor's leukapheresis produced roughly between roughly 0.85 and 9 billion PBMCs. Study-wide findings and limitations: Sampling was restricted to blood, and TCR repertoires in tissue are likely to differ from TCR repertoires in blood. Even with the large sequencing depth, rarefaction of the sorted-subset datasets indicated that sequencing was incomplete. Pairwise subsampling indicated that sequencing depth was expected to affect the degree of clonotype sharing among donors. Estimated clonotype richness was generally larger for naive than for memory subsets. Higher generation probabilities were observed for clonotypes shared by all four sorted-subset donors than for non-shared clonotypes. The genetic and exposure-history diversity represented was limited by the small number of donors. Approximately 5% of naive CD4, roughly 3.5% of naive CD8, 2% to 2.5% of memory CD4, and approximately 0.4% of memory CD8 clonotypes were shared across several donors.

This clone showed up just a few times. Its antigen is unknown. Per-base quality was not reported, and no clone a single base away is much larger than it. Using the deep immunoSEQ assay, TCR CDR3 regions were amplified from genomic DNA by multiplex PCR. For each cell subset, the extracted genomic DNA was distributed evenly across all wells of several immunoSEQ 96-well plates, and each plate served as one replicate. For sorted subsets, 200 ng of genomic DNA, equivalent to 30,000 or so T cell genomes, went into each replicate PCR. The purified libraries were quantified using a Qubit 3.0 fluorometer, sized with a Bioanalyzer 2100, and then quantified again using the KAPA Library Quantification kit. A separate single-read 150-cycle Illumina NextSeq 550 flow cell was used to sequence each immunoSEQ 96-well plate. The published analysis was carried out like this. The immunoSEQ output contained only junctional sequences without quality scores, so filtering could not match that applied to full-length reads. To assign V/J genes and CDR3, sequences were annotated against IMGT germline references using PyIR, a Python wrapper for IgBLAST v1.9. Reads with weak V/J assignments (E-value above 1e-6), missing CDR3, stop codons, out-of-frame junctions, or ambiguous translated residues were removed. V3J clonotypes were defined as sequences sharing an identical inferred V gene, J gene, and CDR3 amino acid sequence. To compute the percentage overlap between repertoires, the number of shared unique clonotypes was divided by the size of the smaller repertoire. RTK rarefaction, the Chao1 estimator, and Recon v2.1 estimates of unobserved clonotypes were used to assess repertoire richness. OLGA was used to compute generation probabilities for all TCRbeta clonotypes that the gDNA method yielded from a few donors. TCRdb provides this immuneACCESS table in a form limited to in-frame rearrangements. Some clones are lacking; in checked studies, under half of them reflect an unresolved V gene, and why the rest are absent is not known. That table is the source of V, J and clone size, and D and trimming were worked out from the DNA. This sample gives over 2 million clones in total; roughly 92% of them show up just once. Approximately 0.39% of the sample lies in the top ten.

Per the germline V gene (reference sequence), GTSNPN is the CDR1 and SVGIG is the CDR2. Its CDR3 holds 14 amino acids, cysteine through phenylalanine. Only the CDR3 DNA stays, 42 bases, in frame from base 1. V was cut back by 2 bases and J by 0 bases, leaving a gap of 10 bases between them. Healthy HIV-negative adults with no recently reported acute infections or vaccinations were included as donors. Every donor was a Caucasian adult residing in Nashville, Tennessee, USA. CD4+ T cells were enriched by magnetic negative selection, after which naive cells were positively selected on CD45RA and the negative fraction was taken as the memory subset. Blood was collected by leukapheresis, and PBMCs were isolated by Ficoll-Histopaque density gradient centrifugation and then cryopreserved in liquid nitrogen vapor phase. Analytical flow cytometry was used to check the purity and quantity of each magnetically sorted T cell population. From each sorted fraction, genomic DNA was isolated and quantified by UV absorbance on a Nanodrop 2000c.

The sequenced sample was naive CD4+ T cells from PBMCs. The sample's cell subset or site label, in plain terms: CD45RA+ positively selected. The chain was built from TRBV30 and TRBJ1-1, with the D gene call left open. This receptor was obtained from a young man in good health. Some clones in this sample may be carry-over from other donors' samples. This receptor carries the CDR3 CAWSRTDVNTEAFF. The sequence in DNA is TGTGCCTGGAGTCGGACCGATGTGAACACTGAAGCTTTCTTT. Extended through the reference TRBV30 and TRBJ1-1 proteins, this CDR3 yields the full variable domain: SQTIHQWPATLVQPVGSPLSLECTVEGTSNPNLYWYRQAAGRGLQLLFYSVGIGQISSEVPQNLSASRPQDRQFILSSKKLLLSDSGFYLCAWSRTDVNTEAFFGQGTRLTVV.